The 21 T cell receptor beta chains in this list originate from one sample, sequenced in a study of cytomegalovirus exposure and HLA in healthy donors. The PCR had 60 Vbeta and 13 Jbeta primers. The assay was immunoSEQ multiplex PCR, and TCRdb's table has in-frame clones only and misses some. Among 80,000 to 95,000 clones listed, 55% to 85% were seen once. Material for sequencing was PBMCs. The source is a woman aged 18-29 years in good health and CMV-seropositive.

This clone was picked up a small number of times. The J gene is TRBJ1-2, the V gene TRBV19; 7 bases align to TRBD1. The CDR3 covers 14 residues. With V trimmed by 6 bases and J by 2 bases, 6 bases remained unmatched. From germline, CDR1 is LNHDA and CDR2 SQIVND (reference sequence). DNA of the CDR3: TGTGCCAGTAGGCCGGGACAGTTAAACTATGGCTACACCTTC. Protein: CASRPGQLNYGYTF.

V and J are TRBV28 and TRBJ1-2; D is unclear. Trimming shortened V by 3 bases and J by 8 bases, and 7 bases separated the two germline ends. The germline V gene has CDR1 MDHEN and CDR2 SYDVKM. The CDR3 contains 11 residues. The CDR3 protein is CASSFVGGYTF. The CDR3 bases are TGTGCCAGCAGTTTCGTCGGGGGCTACACCTTC.

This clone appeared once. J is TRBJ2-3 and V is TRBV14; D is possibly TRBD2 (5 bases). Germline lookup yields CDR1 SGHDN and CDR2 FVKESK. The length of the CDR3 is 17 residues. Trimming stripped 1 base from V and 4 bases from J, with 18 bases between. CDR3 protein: CASSQGPGSPVPDTQYF. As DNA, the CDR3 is TGTGCCAGCAGCCAAGGGCCTGGGAGCCCGGTCCCAGATACGCAGTATTTT.

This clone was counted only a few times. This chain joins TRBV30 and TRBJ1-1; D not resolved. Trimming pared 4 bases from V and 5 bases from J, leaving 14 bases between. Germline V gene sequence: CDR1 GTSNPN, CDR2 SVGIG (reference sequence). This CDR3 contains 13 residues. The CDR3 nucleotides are TGTGCCTGGAATAGTGGCGGGTGGACTGAAGCTTTCTTT. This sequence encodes CAWNSGGWTEAFF.

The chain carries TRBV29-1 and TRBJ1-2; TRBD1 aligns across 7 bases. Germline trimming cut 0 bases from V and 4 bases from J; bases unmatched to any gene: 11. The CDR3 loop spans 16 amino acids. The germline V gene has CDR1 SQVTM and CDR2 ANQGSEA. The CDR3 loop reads CSVEDRGGQSGYGYTF. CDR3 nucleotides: TGCAGCGTTGAAGATCGGGGGGGACAGTCTGGCTATGGCTACACCTTC.

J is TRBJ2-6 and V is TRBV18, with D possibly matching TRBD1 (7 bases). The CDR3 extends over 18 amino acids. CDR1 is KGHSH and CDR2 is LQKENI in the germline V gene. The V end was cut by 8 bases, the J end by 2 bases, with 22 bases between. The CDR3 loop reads CASPTLRDSGPGANVLTF. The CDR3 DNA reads TGTGCCAGCCCCACGTTGCGGGACAGTGGTCCTGGGGCCAACGTCCTGACTTTC.

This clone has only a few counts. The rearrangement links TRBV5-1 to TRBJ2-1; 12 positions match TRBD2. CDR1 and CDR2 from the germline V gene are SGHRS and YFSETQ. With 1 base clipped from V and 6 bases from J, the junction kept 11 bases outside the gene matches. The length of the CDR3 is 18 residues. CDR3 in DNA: TGCGCCAGCAGCTTGCTACCTAGCGGGGGGGCGAGAGGCAATGAGCAGTTCTTC. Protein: CASSLLPSGGARGNEQFF.

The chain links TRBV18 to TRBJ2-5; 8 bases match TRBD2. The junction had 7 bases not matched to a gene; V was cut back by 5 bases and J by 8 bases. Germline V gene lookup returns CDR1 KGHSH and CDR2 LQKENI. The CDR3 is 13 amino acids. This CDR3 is CASSSGLVETQYF. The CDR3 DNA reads TGTGCCAGCTCATCGGGACTAGTGGAAACCCAGTACTTC.

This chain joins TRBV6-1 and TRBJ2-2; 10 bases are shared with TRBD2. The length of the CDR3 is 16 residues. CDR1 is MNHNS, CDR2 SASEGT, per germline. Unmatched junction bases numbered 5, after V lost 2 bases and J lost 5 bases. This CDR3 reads CASSELAGEGTGELFF. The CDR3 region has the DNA TGTGCCAGCAGTGAACTAGCGGGAGAAGGGACCGGGGAGCTGTTTTTT.

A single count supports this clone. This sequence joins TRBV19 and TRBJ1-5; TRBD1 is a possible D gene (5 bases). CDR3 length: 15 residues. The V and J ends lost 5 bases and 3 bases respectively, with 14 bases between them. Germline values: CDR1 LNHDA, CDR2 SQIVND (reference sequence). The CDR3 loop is CASSGGGVPNQPQHF. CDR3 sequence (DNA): TGTGCCAGTAGTGGGGGAGGGGTTCCCAATCAGCCCCAGCATTTT.

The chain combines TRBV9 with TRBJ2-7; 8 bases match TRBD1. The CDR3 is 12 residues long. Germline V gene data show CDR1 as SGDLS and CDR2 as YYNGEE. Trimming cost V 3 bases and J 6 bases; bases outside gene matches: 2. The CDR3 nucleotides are TGTGCCAGCAGCGCCGGGACAGGCGAGCAGTACTTC. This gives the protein CASSAGTGEQYF.

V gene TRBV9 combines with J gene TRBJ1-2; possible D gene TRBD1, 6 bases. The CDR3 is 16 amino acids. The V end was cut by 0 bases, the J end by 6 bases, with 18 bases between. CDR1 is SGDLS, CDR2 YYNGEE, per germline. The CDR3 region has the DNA TGTGCCAGCAGCGTAGCTCAGAGGGGGACGAGCAATGGCTACACCTTC. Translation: CASSVAQRGTSNGYTF.

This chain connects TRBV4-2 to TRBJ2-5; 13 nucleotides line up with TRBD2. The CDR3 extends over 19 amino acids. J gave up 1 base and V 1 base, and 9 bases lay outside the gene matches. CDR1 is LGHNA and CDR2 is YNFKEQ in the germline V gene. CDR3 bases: TGTGCCAGCAGCCAAGGCGCAGGACTAGCGGGGGCCTTCCAAGAGACCCAGTACTTC. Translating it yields CASSQGAGLAGAFQETQYF.

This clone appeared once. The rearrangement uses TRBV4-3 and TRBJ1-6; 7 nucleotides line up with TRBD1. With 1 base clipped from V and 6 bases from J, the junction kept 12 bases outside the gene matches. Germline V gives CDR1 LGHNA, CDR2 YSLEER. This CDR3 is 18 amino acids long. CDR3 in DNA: TGCGCCAGCAGCCAAGCTCAGCCGGGACAGAATTCTAATTCACCCCTCCACTTT. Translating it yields CASSQAQPGQNSNSPLHF.

This CDR3 reads CASSLGRGATYEQYF. The CDR3 DNA sequence: TGCGCCAGCAGCTTGGGGCGGGGAGCGACCTACGAGCAGTACTTC. This chain links TRBV5-1 with TRBJ2-7; D might be TRBD2 (6 bases). This CDR3 is built from 15 residues. Looked up from germline, CDR1 is SGHRS and CDR2 is YFSETQ. With 0 bases removed from V and 2 bases from J, the gap between germline ends came to 12 bases.

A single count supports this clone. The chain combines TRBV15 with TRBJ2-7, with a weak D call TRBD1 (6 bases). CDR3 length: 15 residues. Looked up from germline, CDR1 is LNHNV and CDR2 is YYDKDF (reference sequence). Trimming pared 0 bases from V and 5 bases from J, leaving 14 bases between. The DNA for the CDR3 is TGTGCCACCAGCAGAGATGGTCAGGGGCTCGACGAGCAGTACTTC. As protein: CATSRDGQGLDEQYF.

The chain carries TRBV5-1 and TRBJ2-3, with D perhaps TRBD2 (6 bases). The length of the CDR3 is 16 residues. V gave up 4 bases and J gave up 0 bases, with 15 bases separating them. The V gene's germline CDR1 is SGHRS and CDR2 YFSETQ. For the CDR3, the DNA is TGCGCCAGCAGCCGGGGACTTCCTTCTAGCACAGATACGCAGTATTTT. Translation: CASSRGLPSSTDTQYF. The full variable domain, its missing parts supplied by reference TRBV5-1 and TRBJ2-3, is KAGVTQTPRYLIKTRGQQVTLSCSPISGHRSVSWYQQTPGQGLQFLFEYFSETQRNKGNFPGRFSGRQFSNSRSEMNVSTLELGDSALYLCASSRGLPSSTDTQYFGPGTRLTVL.

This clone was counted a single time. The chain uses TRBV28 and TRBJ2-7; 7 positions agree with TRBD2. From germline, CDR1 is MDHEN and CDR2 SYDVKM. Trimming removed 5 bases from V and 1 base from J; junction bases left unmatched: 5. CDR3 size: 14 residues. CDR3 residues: CASSGTTPSYEQYF. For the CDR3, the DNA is TGTGCCAGCAGTGGGACTACCCCTTCCTACGAGCAGTACTTC. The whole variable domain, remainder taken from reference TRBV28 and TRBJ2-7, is DVKVTQSSRYLVKRTGEKVFLECVQDMDHENMFWYRQDPGLGLRLIYFSYDVKMKEKGDIPEGYSVSREKKERFSLILESASTNQTSMYLCASSGTTPSYEQYFGPGTRLTVT.

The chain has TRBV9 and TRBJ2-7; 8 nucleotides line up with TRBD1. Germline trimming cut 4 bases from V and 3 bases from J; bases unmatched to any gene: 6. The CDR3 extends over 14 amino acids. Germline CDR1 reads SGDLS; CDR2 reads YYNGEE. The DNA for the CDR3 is TGTGCCAGCAGCAGGGACAGGTGGGACTACGAGCAGTACTTC. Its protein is CASSRDRWDYEQYF.

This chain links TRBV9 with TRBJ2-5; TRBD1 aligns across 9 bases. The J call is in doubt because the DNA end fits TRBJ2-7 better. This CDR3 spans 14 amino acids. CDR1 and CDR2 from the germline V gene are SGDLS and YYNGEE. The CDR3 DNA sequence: TGTGCCAGCAGCCCGACAGGGGGATACTACGAGCAGTACTTC. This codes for CASSPTGGYYEQYF.

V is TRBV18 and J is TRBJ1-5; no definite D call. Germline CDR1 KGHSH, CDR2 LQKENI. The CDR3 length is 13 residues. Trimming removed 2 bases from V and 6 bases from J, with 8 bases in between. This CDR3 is CASSPDRGQPQHF. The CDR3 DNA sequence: TGTGCCAGCTCACCAGATCGGGGTCAGCCCCAGCATTTT.